These 27 T cell receptor beta chains originate from one sample sequenced in a study of blood T cell repertoires in COVID-19. Using immunoSEQ multiplex PCR, the repertoire was profiled, and TCRdb retains in-frame clones only, with some absent. The sample gives approximately 170,000 clones, more than 75% of which show up once; roughly 3% is in the top ten. The sample taken for sequencing was peripheral blood. Receptors were obtained from a man between 65 and 80 years old with acute or convalescent COVID-19.

This chain links TRBV4-1 with TRBJ2-2; 8 bases line up with TRBD2. The J segment lost 6 bases and the V segment lost 4 bases, leaving 19 bases of the junction unmatched. The CDR3 is made up of 19 amino acids. CDR1 is MGHRA, CDR2 YSYEKL, per germline. The CDR3 DNA reads as TGCGCCAGCAGCCTAGGGAGGCTAGCGGGCCGGAATGTCCCCGGGGAGCTGTTTTTT. This gives the protein CASSLGRLAGRNVPGELFF.

The rearrangement links TRBV7-6 to TRBJ1-1; TRBD1 might be the D (6 bases). The CDR3 loop spans 14 amino acids. The V gene's germline CDR1 is SGHVS and CDR2 FNYEAQ. Trimming removed 0 bases from V and 5 bases from J, with 10 bases in between. DNA of the CDR3: TGTGCCAGCAGCTTAGCGGGGGCGGAGACTGAAGCTTTCTTT. Its translation is CASSLAGAETEAFF.

The chain has TRBV5-8 and TRBJ1-2, with D hard to call. This CDR3 is built from 17 residues. Trimming removed 4 bases at V and 0 bases at J, with 19 bases between. The V gene's germline CDR1 is SGHTS and CDR2 YDEGEE. In DNA form, the CDR3 reads TGTGCCAGCAGCGATTACAGCTTCACCGTTGCTAACTATGGCTACACCTTC. Protein product: CASSDYSFTVANYGYTF.

This clone was found once. This chain uses TRBV7-2 with TRBJ2-7; 7 bases fit TRBD2. Germline V gene lookup returns CDR1 SGHTA and CDR2 FQGNSA. V dropped 4 bases and J dropped 0; count of bases not matched to a gene: 6. This CDR3 comprises 15 residues. The CDR3 coding sequence is TGTGCCAGCAGCTATAGCGGGCTAAGCTCCTACGAGCAGTACTTC. It codes for CASSYSGLSSYEQYF.

The V gene is TRBV7-3, the J gene TRBJ2-2, with 9 bases lining up with TRBD1. The CDR3 extends over 15 amino acids. Germline CDR1 reads SGHTA; CDR2 reads FQGTGA. Trimming at V came to 8 bases and at J to 0 bases, leaving 4 bases not matched to a gene. This CDR3 reads CASGRQGANTGELFF. DNA of the CDR3: TGTGCCAGCGGCCGACAGGGGGCGAACACCGGGGAGCTGTTTTTT. Complete variable domain (other parts from reference TRBV7-3 and TRBJ2-2): GAGVSQTPSNKVTEKGKYVELRCDPISGHTALYWYRQSLGQGPEFLIYFQGTGAADDSGLPNDRFFAVRPEGSVSTLKIQRTERGDSAVYLCASGRQGANTGELFFGEGSRLTVL.

The chain uses TRBV6-4 and TRBJ2-3; tentative D call: TRBD1 (7 bases). The CDR3 is 13 residues long. Trimming took 2 bases from V and 6 from J, leaving 9 bases between them. Germline loops: CDR1 MRHNA, CDR2 SNTAGT. CDR3 coding DNA: TGTGCCAGCAGTGACCAGGGGGGCGATACGCAGTATTTT. This encodes CASSDQGGDTQYF.

This chain joins TRBV10-3 and TRBJ1-5, with D uncertain. This CDR3 region has 10 residues. The germline V and J ends were trimmed by 6 bases and 6 bases, with 3 bases remaining between them. Germline lookup yields CDR1 ENHRY and CDR2 SYGVKD. CDR3 sequence reads: CAISGQPQHF. CDR3 coding DNA: TGTGCCATCAGCGGTCAGCCCCAGCATTTT.

The V call is TRBV6-5, the J call TRBJ2-1; maybe TRBD1 (6 bases). The CDR3 is 14 amino acids. Germline CDR1 reads MNHEY; CDR2 reads SVGAGI. Trimming removed 2 bases from V and 9 bases from J, with 14 bases in between. CDR3 residues: CASSYRLQGIEQFF. CDR3 nucleotides: TGTGCCAGCAGTTACCGACTTCAGGGGATTGAGCAGTTCTTC.

The chain couples TRBV10-3 to TRBJ1-1; D call uncertain. CDR3 size: 15 residues. Germline CDR1 ENHRY, CDR2 SYGVKD. V shed 0 bases and J shed 3 bases, with 11 bases lying between them. CDR3 sequence (DNA): TGTGCCATCAGTGAGTCTGGGGAGGGAGACACTGAAGCTTTCTTT. It encodes CAISESGEGDTEAFF.

This clone has a single count. The chain recombines TRBV24-1 with TRBJ2-1; 8 bases align to TRBD1. V gave up 2 bases and J gave up 7 bases; unmatched junction bases: 6. This CDR3 is built from 15 residues. Per germline, CDR1 KGHDR and CDR2 SFDVKD. The chain's CDR3 is CATSDWGTGGNEQFF. The CDR3 region has the DNA TGTGCCACCAGTGATTGGGGGACAGGAGGGAATGAGCAGTTCTTC.

The chain couples TRBV5-1 to TRBJ2-7; TRBD1 matches 10 bases. V was pared by 3 bases and J by 2 bases, with 5 bases of the junction left unmatched. Germline V lookup: CDR1 SGHRS, CDR2 YFSETQ. The CDR3 runs 15 residues. CDR3 in amino acids: CASSSGTGATYEQYF. The CDR3 DNA reads TGCGCCAGCAGCTCGGGGACAGGGGCGACCTACGAGCAGTACTTC.

The chain couples TRBV5-1 to TRBJ1-1; D is perhaps TRBD1 (6 bases). This CDR3 is 16 amino acids long. Deletions cut 0 bases from V and 4 bases from J, with 16 bases between. Germline CDR1 SGHRS, CDR2 YFSETQ. The CDR3 bases are TGCGCCAGCAGCTTGGAAACGGGACACCTCTCCACTGAAGCTTTCTTT. Amino acid sequence: CASSLETGHLSTEAFF.

This clone was seen just once. The chain uses TRBV24-1 and TRBJ2-1; 13 nucleotides line up with TRBD2. This CDR3 has 17 amino acids. Germline CDR1 KGHDR, CDR2 SFDVKD. J gave up 6 bases and V 3 bases, and 7 bases lay outside the gene matches. CDR3 region: CATSDARLAGGLNEQFF. Here the CDR3 DNA reads TGTGCCACCAGTGATGCCCGACTAGCGGGGGGCCTCAATGAGCAGTTCTTC.

The chain joins TRBV4-1 to TRBJ2-3, with 9 bases that match TRBD1. Per germline, CDR1 MGHRA and CDR2 YSYEKL. Losses at the gene ends were 3 bases for V and 6 bases for J; bases not matched to a gene: 7. This CDR3 is built from 15 residues. The CDR3 reads CASSQRDRVGDTQYF. DNA of the CDR3: TGCGCCAGCAGCCAGCGGGACAGGGTGGGGGATACGCAGTATTTT.

This clone was recorded once. The chain carries TRBV28 and TRBJ1-5; 8 bases fit TRBD1. This CDR3 spans 15 amino acids. The germline gives CDR1 MDHEN, CDR2 SYDVKM. After removal of 5 bases from V and 4 bases from J, the junction contained 7 bases not matched to a gene. This CDR3 is CASSVGDRGNQPQHF. As DNA, the CDR3 is TGTGCCAGCAGTGTAGGTGACAGGGGAAATCAGCCCCAGCATTTT.

This clone appeared a single time. The chain has TRBV2 and TRBJ2-7; possibly TRBD1 for D (5 bases). CDR1 and CDR2 from the germline V gene are SNHLY and FYNNEI. V was pared by 4 bases and J by 5 bases, with 12 bases between. This CDR3 has 13 residues. The CDR3 loop is CASSGGRVNEQYF. The CDR3 DNA reads TGTGCCAGCAGTGGCGGCAGGGTCAACGAGCAGTACTTC.

The chain links TRBV6-2 or TRBV6-3 to TRBJ2-3, with TRBD2 identical over 7 bases. Germline CDR1 is MNHEY and CDR2 is SVGEGT. The CDR3 loop spans 20 amino acids. The junction had 19 bases not matched to a gene; V was cut back by 0 bases and J by 4 bases. CDR3 in DNA: TGTGCCAGCAGTTACTCTCGGGGTTTGGGACTAACCTGGAGGGCAGATACGCAGTATTTT. Translated: CASSYSRGLGLTWRADTQYF.

The chain links TRBV19 to TRBJ2-2; no reliable D call. The CDR3 covers 14 residues. The germline CDR1 and CDR2 sequences are LNHDA and SQIVND (reference sequence). V lost 10 bases to trimming and J lost 2 bases, with 14 bases between them. This CDR3 is CATEESSNTGELFF. CDR3 sequence (DNA): TGTGCCACCGAGGAAAGCTCTAACACCGGGGAGCTGTTTTTT.

This chain joins TRBV5-1 and TRBJ2-5; D not certain. The germline V gene has CDR1 SGHRS and CDR2 YFSETQ. Trimming stripped 0 bases from V and 5 bases from J, with 14 bases between. The CDR3 runs to 15 residues. CDR3 residues: CASSLAEAVPETQYF. In DNA, the CDR3 is TGCGCCAGCAGCTTGGCCGAAGCTGTTCCGGAGACCCAGTACTTC. Variable domain in full (rest from reference TRBV5-1 and TRBJ2-5): KAGVTQTPRYLIKTRGQQVTLSCSPISGHRSVSWYQQTPGQGLQFLFEYFSETQRNKGNFPGRFSGRQFSNSRSEMNVSTLELGDSALYLCASSLAEAVPETQYFGPGTRLLVL.

The rearrangement links TRBV9 to TRBJ2-3, with TRBD2 as a possible D gene (5 bases). Looked up from germline, CDR1 is SGDLS and CDR2 is YYNGEE. The CDR3 runs 15 residues. V was clipped by 1 base and J by 1 base, with 10 bases between them. CDR3 protein: CASSVLPGGTDTQYF. The CDR3 region has the DNA TGTGCCAGCAGCGTACTACCCGGGGGCACAGATACGCAGTATTTT.

This clone has only one observation. This rearrangement joins TRBV7-9 to TRBJ2-7, with TRBD1 identical over 7 bases. The CDR3 is 12 residues long. From germline, CDR1 is SEHNR and CDR2 FQNEAQ (reference sequence). V gave up 5 bases and J gave up 10 bases; unmatched junction bases: 8. CDR3 sequence (DNA): TGTGCCAGCAGCGCCGGGACAGCCCAACAGTACTTC. Amino acids: CASSAGTAQQYF. The complete variable domain, with remaining parts taken from reference TRBV7-9 and TRBJ2-7, reads DTGVSQNPRHKITKRGQNVTFRCDPISEHNRLYWYRQTLGQGPEFLTYFQNEAQLEKSRLLSDRFSAERPKGSFSTLEIQRTEQGDSAMYLCASSAGTAQQYFGPGTRLTVT.

The chain employs TRBV6-5 and TRBJ1-1; D not resolved. The CDR3 is 12 residues long. CDR1 and CDR2 (germline): MNHEY, SVGAGI. Trimming removed 7 bases at V and 3 bases at J, with 9 bases between. The CDR3 protein is CASKRAYTEAFF. CDR3 nucleotide sequence: TGTGCCAGCAAACGAGCGTACACTGAAGCTTTCTTT.

This chain links TRBV19 with TRBJ2-1; tentatively, D is TRBD1 (9 bases). The V and J ends lost 7 bases and 3 bases respectively, with 19 bases between them. This CDR3 contains 16 residues. CDR1 is LNHDA and CDR2 is SQIVND in the germline V gene (reference sequence). The CDR3 loop reads CASTTRGGQGYNEQFF. DNA for the CDR3: TGTGCCAGTACTACACGGGGGGGACAGGGCTACAATGAGCAGTTCTTC.

This sequence joins TRBV25-1 and TRBJ2-7; the match to TRBD1 covers 9 bases. J was trimmed by 8 bases and V by 5 bases; bases with no gene match: 10. The germline V gene has CDR1 MGHDK and CDR2 SYGVNS. The CDR3 totals 14 residues. The CDR3 sequence: CASSPPGQGIKQYF. CDR3 DNA sequence: TGTGCCAGCAGTCCCCCGGGACAGGGTATTAAGCAGTACTTC.

J is TRBJ2-7 and V is TRBV7-9, with 11 nucleotides matching TRBD1. V trimming: 5 bases; J trimming: 1 base; junction bases outside the gene matches: 7. Germline V lookup: CDR1 SEHNR, CDR2 FQNEAQ (reference sequence). CDR3 size: 16 residues. The CDR3 sequence is CASSPLGQGGSYEQYF. The DNA for the CDR3 is TGTGCCAGCAGCCCCCTGGGACAGGGGGGTTCCTACGAGCAGTACTTC.

V is TRBV28 and J is TRBJ2-7, with 7 nucleotides matching TRBD1. Germline lookup yields CDR1 MDHEN and CDR2 SYDVKM. The J segment lost 2 bases and the V segment lost 6 bases, leaving 10 bases of the junction unmatched. The CDR3 loop spans 15 amino acids. As DNA, the CDR3 is TGTGCCAGCAGCCTCTACCGGGACAGAGCCTACGAGCAGTACTTC. It encodes CASSLYRDRAYEQYF.

The chain joins TRBV7-2 to TRBJ2-7; tentative D call: TRBD1 (8 bases). Germline lookup yields CDR1 SGHTA and CDR2 FQGNSA. This CDR3 comprises 15 residues. V lost 6 bases and J lost 4, with 19 bases in between. The CDR3 DNA is TGTGCCAGCAGTTCCCGAAGCGGGGACAGGTACGAGCAGTACTTC. It is translated as CASSSRSGDRYEQYF.